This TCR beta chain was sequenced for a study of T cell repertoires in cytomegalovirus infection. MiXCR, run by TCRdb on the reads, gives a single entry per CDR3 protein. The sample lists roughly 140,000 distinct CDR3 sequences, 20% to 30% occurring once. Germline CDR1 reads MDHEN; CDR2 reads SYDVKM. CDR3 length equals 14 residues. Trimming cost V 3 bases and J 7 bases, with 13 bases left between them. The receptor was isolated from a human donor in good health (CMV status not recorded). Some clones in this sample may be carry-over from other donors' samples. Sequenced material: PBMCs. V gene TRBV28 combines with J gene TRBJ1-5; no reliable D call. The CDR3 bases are TGTGCCAGCAGTTTCAGAGGGAATGGACAGCCCCAGCATTTT. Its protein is CASSFRGNGQPQHF.